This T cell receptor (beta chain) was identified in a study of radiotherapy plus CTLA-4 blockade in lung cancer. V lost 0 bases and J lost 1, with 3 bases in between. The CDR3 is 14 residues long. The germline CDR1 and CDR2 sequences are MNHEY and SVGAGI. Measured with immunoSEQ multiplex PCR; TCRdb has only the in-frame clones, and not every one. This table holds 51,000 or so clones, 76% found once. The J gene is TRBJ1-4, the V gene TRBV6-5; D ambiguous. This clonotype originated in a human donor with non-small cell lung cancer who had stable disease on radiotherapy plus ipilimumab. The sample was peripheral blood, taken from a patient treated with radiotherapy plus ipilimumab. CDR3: CASSYSVTNEKLFF. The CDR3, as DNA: TGTGCCAGCAGTTACTCGGTAACTAATGAAAAACTGTTTTTT.